The T cell receptor beta chain described here comes from a study of T-cell memory formation after mild COVID-19. V lost 3 bases and J lost 8, with 16 bases in between. This CDR3 is built from 14 residues. CDR1 is KGHSH and CDR2 is LQKENI in the germline V gene. The study's findings and limits: Clones contracting day 15 to 85 were balanced CD4/CD8; later expanders leaned CD4+.

This clonotype was detected only a few times. The antigen is not known. Using its own MiXCR run on the 5' RACE reads, TCRdb lists one record per CDR3 protein. The sample includes approximately 450,000 distinct CDR3 sequences, approximately 18% of them seen just once. Input material: PBMCs or a T cell subset sorted from them (not recorded which). The clonotype originates from an adult woman who had mild COVID-19 (a few samples of this study predate the infection). Cell type and time point are not known. The chain combines TRBV18 with TRBJ1-1, with no clear D. The CDR3 sequence is CASSPRAAAREAFF. Here the CDR3 DNA reads TGTGCCAGCTCACCCCGGGCCGCGGCTCGGGAAGCTTTCTTT.